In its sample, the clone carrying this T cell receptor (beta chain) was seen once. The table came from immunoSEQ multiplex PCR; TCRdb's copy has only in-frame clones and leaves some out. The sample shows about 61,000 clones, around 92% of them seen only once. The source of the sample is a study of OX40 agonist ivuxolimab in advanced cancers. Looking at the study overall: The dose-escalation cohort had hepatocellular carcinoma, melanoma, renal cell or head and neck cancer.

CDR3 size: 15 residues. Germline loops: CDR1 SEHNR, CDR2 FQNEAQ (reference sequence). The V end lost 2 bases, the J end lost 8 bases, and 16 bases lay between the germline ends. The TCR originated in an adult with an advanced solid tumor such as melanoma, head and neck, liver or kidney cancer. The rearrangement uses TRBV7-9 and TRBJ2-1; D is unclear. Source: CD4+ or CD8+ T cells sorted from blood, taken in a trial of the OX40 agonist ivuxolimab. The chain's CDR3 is CASSLSRARVDEQFF. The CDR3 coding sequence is TGTGCCAGCAGCTTATCACGGGCCCGGGTCGATGAGCAGTTCTTC.